The 25 T cell receptor beta chains given below trace back to one sample, sequenced in a study of cytotoxic CD8 clonotypes in ibrutinib-treated CLL. Clones were sequenced by immunoSEQ multiplex PCR, and TCRdb holds only the in-frame ones, with some missing. Of about 130,000 clones listed, 84% are singletons. The sample was PBMCs, taken after 24 months of ibrutinib treatment. All receptors derive from a human donor with chronic lymphocytic leukemia.

Regarding this clone: The junction differs from germline at one of its ends, possibly a read error. The chain employs TRBV7-9 and TRBJ2-3; 11 nucleotides align to TRBD2. Germline CDR1 reads SEHNR; CDR2 reads FQNEAQ (reference sequence). The CDR3 totals 15 residues. CDR3 nucleotide sequence: TGTGCCAGCAGCGTAGCGGGGGGGCCTGGAGATACGCAGTATTTT. Its translation: CASSVAGGPGDTQYF.

The chain has TRBV30 and TRBJ1-2, with D hard to call. Deletions cut 4 bases from V and 0 bases from J, with 12 bases between. The CDR3 runs 14 residues. Germline V gene data show CDR1 as GTSNPN and CDR2 as SVGIG (reference sequence). The CDR3 DNA sequence: TGTGCCTGGAACCCATACTCCGCTAACTATGGCTACACCTTC. Translating gives CAWNPYSANYGYTF.

This clone came up a few times. The chain carries TRBV18 and TRBJ1-6, with unresolved D. The V end was cut by 2 bases, the J end by 5 bases, with 4 bases between. The CDR3 has 13 residues. Germline V CDR1 and CDR2: KGHSH, LQKENI. The CDR3 sequence: CASSPANNSPLHF. CDR3 coding DNA: TGTGCCAGCTCACCAGCAAATAATTCACCCCTCCACTTT.

V gene TRBV2 combines with J gene TRBJ1-4; 7 bases match TRBD1. Per the germline V gene, CDR1 is SNHLY and CDR2 is FYNNEI. V lost 7 bases and J lost 3; bases outside the gene matches: 8. This CDR3 has 15 amino acids. In DNA form, the CDR3 reads TGTGCCAGCATCCATCCGGGACAGTCTAATGAAAAACTGTTTTTT. It yields the protein CASIHPGQSNEKLFF.

The chain is built from TRBV5-1 and TRBJ2-5; perhaps TRBD1 as D (6 bases). In germline, CDR1 is SGHRS, CDR2 YFSETQ. Trimming stripped 0 bases from V and 4 bases from J, with 7 bases between. This CDR3 comprises 13 residues. The CDR3 DNA is TGCGCCAGCAGCTTGGGAGGGGGAGAGACCCAGTACTTC. Translated, it gives CASSLGGGETQYF.

The chain couples TRBV4-2 to TRBJ2-7, with D perhaps given as TRBD1 or TRBD2 (5 bases each). The CDR3 totals 16 residues. Between the trimmed V and J ends, which lost 0 bases and 3 bases, there was a span of 15 bases. CDR1 is LGHNA and CDR2 is YNFKEQ in the germline V gene. CDR3 bases: TGTGCCAGCAGCCAAGAGGGAAGAGGGGTATACTACGAGCAGTACTTC. Amino acids: CASSQEGRGVYYEQYF.

This clone was recorded only once. This chain connects TRBV30 to TRBJ2-6, with 9 positions matching TRBD1. The CDR3 extends over 17 amino acids. Germline CDR1 and CDR2: GTSNPN and SVGIG (reference sequence). V shed 8 bases and J 2 bases; nucleotides not matched to a gene: 13. The CDR3 region has the DNA TGTGCCAGCCGGGACAGGGTAGGGGTAGCTGGGGCCAACGTCCTGACTTTC. The encoded protein is CASRDRVGVAGANVLTF.

The CDR3 here is CASMVLGTDTQYF. The CDR3 coding sequence is TGTGCCAGCATGGTCCTAGGCACAGATACGCAGTATTTT. The chain links TRBV27 to TRBJ2-3; no clear D. V lost 7 bases and J 1 base, leaving 9 bases between the germline ends. Germline assignment: CDR1 MNHEY and CDR2 SMNVEV (reference sequence). This CDR3 comprises 13 residues.

The V and J genes are TRBV7-2 and TRBJ1-6; D uncertain. V lost 8 bases to trimming and J lost 5 bases, with 7 bases between them. Per germline, CDR1 SGHTA and CDR2 FQGNSA. The CDR3 has 12 residues. In nucleotides, the CDR3 is TGTGCCAGCCGGGGTAATAATTCACCCCTCCACTTT. Encoded protein: CASRGNNSPLHF.

CDR3 loop: CASSRKRVTRDSRYQTTGYTF. The CDR3 region has the DNA TGCGCCAGCAGCCGAAAAAGGGTCACCCGGGACTCCCGATACCAGACCACGGGCTACACCTTC. V gene TRBV4-3 combines with J gene TRBJ1-2; D perhaps matches TRBD1 (5 bases). The V end was cut by 4 bases, the J end by 8 bases, with 38 bases between. The CDR3 spans 21 residues. Germline V gene sequence: CDR1 LGHNA, CDR2 YSLEER.

This sequence joins TRBV7-2 and TRBJ1-1; D is unresolved. The germline V gene encodes CDR1 SGHTA and CDR2 FQGNSA. This CDR3 comprises 14 residues. V dropped 5 bases and J dropped 1 base, with 11 bases sitting between them. The CDR3 region is CASSQLVANTEAFF. The CDR3 DNA follows: TGTGCCAGCAGCCAACTCGTTGCGAACACTGAAGCTTTCTTT. Combining the CDR3 with reference TRBV7-2 and TRBJ1-1 gives the whole variable domain GAGVSQSPSNKVTEKGKDVELRCDPISGHTALYWYRQSLGQGLEFLIYFQGNSAPDKSGLPSDRFSAERTGGSVSTLTIQRTQQEDSAVYLCASSQLVANTEAFFGQGTRLTVV.

The chain carries TRBV11-2 and TRBJ2-7; 9 bases are a match to TRBD1. V lost 5 bases and J lost 7; bases outside the gene matches: 15. CDR1 is SGHAT and CDR2 is FQNNGV in the germline V gene. This CDR3 region has 16 residues. This CDR3 is CASSHNRGLAPREQYF. In nucleotides, the CDR3 is TGTGCCAGCAGCCACAACAGGGGGCTCGCCCCGCGGGAGCAGTACTTC.

This chain uses TRBV5-6 with TRBJ2-1, with D perhaps assigned TRBD1 or TRBD2 (5 bases each). The CDR3 is made up of 13 amino acids. The V end was cut by 4 bases, the J end by 4 bases, with 9 bases between. Germline CDR1 and CDR2: SGHDT and YYEEEE. The CDR3: CASSPGPYNEQFF. The CDR3 DNA reads TGTGCCAGCAGCCCGGGGCCATACAATGAGCAGTTCTTC.

The chain couples TRBV27 to TRBJ1-5; 10 positions agree with TRBD1. This CDR3 contains 16 residues. The germline V gene has CDR1 MNHEY and CDR2 SMNVEV (reference sequence). V shed 5 bases and J 0 bases; nucleotides not matched to a gene: 4. In nucleotides, the CDR3 is TGTGCCAGCAGTCCAGGGACAGGGGATAGCAATCAGCCCCAGCATTTT. Protein: CASSPGTGDSNQPQHF.

This rearrangement joins TRBV4-3 to TRBJ1-1; no clear D gene. The CDR3 covers 17 residues. Germline values: CDR1 LGHNA, CDR2 YSLEER. The germline V and J ends were trimmed by 0 bases and 0 bases, with 14 bases remaining between them. CDR3 nucleotide sequence: TGCGCCAGCAGCCAAGAAGGCCCCCCGAAGTTGAACACTGAAGCTTTCTTT. Translation: CASSQEGPPKLNTEAFF.

The rearrangement links TRBV12-5 to TRBJ2-3; D is possibly TRBD1 (5 bases). This CDR3 has 14 amino acids. Per the germline V gene, CDR1 is LGHNT and CDR2 is FRNRAP. V was clipped by 1 base and J by 4 bases, with 9 bases between them. The CDR3 DNA reads TGTGCTAGTGGTTTGGGCAGGGTCCCAGATACGCAGTATTTT. Protein product: CASGLGRVPDTQYF.

The CDR3 reads CASSISARSEAFF. The CDR3 coding sequence is TGTGCCAGTAGTATCTCAGCGAGATCTGAAGCTTTCTTT. The chain couples TRBV19 to TRBJ1-1, with unresolved D. The CDR3 is 13 amino acids. Trimming cost V 3 bases and J 6 bases, with 11 bases left between them. CDR1 is LNHDA and CDR2 is SQIVND in the germline V gene (reference sequence).

DNA of the CDR3: TGTGCCAGTAGGGGAATTGTGGGGCCGGCTAATTCACCCCTCCACTTT. Its translation: CASRGIVGPANSPLHF. The V call is TRBV19, the J call TRBJ1-6; D possibly corresponds to TRBD1 (5 bases). The CDR3 is made up of 16 amino acids. CDR1 and CDR2 from the germline V gene are LNHDA and SQIVND (reference sequence). Trimming shortened V by 6 bases and J by 6 bases, and 18 bases separated the two germline ends.

The chain joins TRBV6-1 to TRBJ2-1, with TRBD2 as a possible D gene (5 bases). This CDR3 spans 13 amino acids. Trimming removed 7 bases at V and 5 bases at J, with 12 bases between. Germline V CDR1 and CDR2: MNHNS, SASEGT. This chain's CDR3 is CASNLAGDNEQFF. The CDR3 bases are TGTGCCAGCAACCTAGCAGGTGACAATGAGCAGTTCTTC.

V gene TRBV7-3 combines with J gene TRBJ1-2; 9 bases map to TRBD1. This CDR3 comprises 16 residues. Germline CDR1 and CDR2: SGHTA and FQGTGA. Unmatched junction bases numbered 15, after V lost 5 bases and J lost 8 bases. CDR3 nucleotides: TGTGCCAGCAGCCCCGGGACAGGGCGGCACCGGTCCGGCTACACCTTC. Translation gives CASSPGTGRHRSGYTF.

The genes are TRBV30 and TRBJ1-6, with a tentative D call TRBD1 (6 bases). In germline, CDR1 is GTSNPN, CDR2 SVGIG (reference sequence). CDR3 length: 14 residues. Deletions cut 0 bases from V and 5 bases from J, with 8 bases between. CDR3 sequence: CAWSVHRDNSPLHF. CDR3 in DNA: TGTGCCTGGAGTGTCCACAGGGATAATTCACCCCTCCACTTT.

This sequence joins TRBV5-4 and TRBJ2-3; D is undetermined. Per germline, CDR1 SGHNT and CDR2 YYREEE (reference sequence). V was shortened by 4 bases and J by 6 bases, with 15 bases between the two germline ends. This CDR3 is built from 14 residues. The CDR3 DNA is TGTGCCAGCAGCCCAGATCCAATGAGGGATACGCAGTATTTT. It yields the protein CASSPDPMRDTQYF. Filled out from reference TRBV5-4 and TRBJ2-3, the complete variable domain reads ETGVTQSPTHLIKTRGQQVTLRCSSQSGHNTVSWYQQALGQGPQFIFQYYREEENGRGNFPPRFSGLQFPNYSSELNVNALELDDSALYLCASSPDPMRDTQYFGPGTRLTVL.

The rearrangement joins TRBV7-2 to TRBJ2-7, with 8 bases fitting TRBD1. Germline V CDR1 and CDR2: SGHTA, FQGNSA. The CDR3 contains 16 residues. With V trimmed by 5 bases and J by 6 bases, 15 bases remained unmatched. In nucleotides, the CDR3 is TGTGCCAGCAGCCCCCGTGGGCCGTTGACAGGGGCCGAGCAGTACTTC. Translated, it gives CASSPRGPLTGAEQYF. Complete variable domain (other parts from reference TRBV7-2 and TRBJ2-7): GAGVSQSPSNKVTEKGKDVELRCDPISGHTALYWYRQSLGQGLEFLIYFQGNSAPDKSGLPSDRFSAERTGGSVSTLTIQRTQQEDSAVYLCASSPRGPLTGAEQYFGPGTRLTVT.

This chain uses TRBV19 with TRBJ2-5; no clear D gene. The germline CDR1 and CDR2 sequences are LNHDA and SQIVND (reference sequence). V was clipped by 5 bases and J by 5 bases, with 15 bases between them. The CDR3 has 14 residues. For the CDR3, the DNA is TGTGCCAGTAGTGCTTACTGGGCCGGGGAGACCCAGTACTTC. This codes for CASSAYWAGETQYF.

The CDR3 spells CSVEGRATQETQYF. CDR3 DNA: TGCAGCGTTGAAGGCAGAGCGACTCAAGAGACCCAGTACTTC. The chain is built from TRBV29-1 and TRBJ2-5; D is uncertain. The CDR3 extends over 14 amino acids. Germline V gene sequence: CDR1 SQVTM, CDR2 ANQGSEA. The V end was cut by 1 base, the J end by 2 bases, with 11 bases between.